This T cell receptor (beta chain) was captured in a study of CD8 T cells in ankylosing spondylitis. Whole-study results and caveats: Disease-associated clones were CD8+ and fairly uncommon in peripheral blood.

V was shortened by 5 bases and J by 4 bases, with 7 bases between the two germline ends. This CDR3 has 12 amino acids. Germline V gene sequence: CDR1 SGHTA, CDR2 FQGNSA. This clonotype came up many times. The target antigen is unknown. TCRdb used MiXCR to reprocess the 5' RACE reads, holding one entry per CDR3 protein. The sample gives 30,000 to 45,000 distinct CDR3 sequences, about 17% of which show up once; approximately 48% is in the top ten. The clonotype comes from a male donor with ankylosing spondylitis or in good health (not recorded which). The rearrangement joins TRBV7-2 to TRBJ2-3; no definite D call. Input material: blood. For the CDR3, the DNA is TGTGCCAGCAGCCCTCCTCCAGATACGCAGTATTTT. Protein: CASSPPPDTQYF.